This T cell receptor beta chain was found in a study of human T cells and chemical hapten exposure. Study-level background: Diphenylcyclopropenone was applied weekly to patients' scalps across the roughly 24-week study. Patch tests put 0.01% DPC on the upper back, and the results were checked at 6 days. Whole-study results and caveats: With regard to DPC sensitization, TCRs above 1 in 1000 frequency did not change.

One entry per CDR3 protein, called by TCRdb with MiXCR from the RACE reads. The sample holds some 42,000 distinct CDR3 sequences, about 9.8% seen once. Time point indicated: patch test 2, 6 weeks after DPC sensitization. Treatment given: therapeutic diphenylcyclopropenone sensitization with weekly scalp DPC. From germline, CDR1 is MGHRA and CDR2 YSYEKL. The CDR3 extends over 13 amino acids. V dropped 2 bases and J dropped 9 bases, with 11 bases sitting between them. There are a few counts of this clonotype. Antigen unknown. The J gene is TRBJ2-1, the V gene TRBV4-1; D not resolved. Sample: whole blood, taken in connection with sensitization to the hapten diphenylcyclopropenone (DPC). This TCR was sampled from a woman aged 40 to 50 with alopecia areata. Some clones in this sample may be carry-over from other donors' samples. CDR3 residues: CASSQTPGPEQFF. The DNA of the CDR3 is TGCGCCAGCAGCCAAACTCCCGGGCCTGAGCAGTTCTTC.